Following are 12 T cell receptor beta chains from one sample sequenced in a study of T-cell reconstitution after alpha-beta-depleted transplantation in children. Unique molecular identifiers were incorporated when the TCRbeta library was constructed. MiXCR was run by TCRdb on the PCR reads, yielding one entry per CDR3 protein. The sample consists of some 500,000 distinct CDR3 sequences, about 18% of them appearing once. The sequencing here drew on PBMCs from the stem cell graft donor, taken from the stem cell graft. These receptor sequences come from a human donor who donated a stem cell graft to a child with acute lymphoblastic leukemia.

The CDR3 region is CASFSGEKLFF. The CDR3 coding sequence is TGTGCCTCTTTTTCGGGGGAAAAACTGTTTTTT. The rearrangement uses TRBV27 and TRBJ1-4; D unresolved. The germline V gene has CDR1 MNHEY and CDR2 SMNVEV (reference sequence). V was cut by 11 bases and J by 8 bases, with 12 bases left in between. This CDR3 comprises 11 residues.

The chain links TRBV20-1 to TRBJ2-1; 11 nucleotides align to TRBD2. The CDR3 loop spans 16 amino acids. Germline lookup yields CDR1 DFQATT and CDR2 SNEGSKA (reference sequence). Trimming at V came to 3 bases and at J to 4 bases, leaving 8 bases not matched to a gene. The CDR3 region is CSARSPTSGKYNEQFF. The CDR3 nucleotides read TGCAGTGCTAGGTCCCCGACTAGCGGGAAATACAATGAGCAGTTCTTC.

The CDR3 DNA follows: TGTGCCAGCAGCTTAGGTACTTACGGGAGGGCCGACAATGAGCAGTTCTTC. Translated: CASSLGTYGRADNEQFF. The gene calls are TRBV7-3 and TRBJ2-1; 8 bases are shared with TRBD2. This CDR3 spans 17 amino acids. V was clipped by 2 bases and J by 5 bases; unmatched bases: 11. Germline lookup yields CDR1 SGHTA and CDR2 FQGTGA.

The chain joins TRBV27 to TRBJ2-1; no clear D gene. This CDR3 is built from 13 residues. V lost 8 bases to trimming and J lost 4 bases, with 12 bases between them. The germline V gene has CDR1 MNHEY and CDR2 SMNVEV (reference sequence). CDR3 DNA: TGTGCCAGCTCAACTGGGCTTTACAATGAGCAGTTCTTC. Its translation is CASSTGLYNEQFF.

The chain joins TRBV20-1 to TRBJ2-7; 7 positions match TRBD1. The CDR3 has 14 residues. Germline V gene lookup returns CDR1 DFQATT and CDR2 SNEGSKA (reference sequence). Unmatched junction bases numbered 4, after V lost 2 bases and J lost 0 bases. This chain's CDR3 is CSARRQGSSYEQYF. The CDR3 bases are TGCAGTGCTAGACGACAGGGCAGCTCCTACGAGCAGTACTTC.

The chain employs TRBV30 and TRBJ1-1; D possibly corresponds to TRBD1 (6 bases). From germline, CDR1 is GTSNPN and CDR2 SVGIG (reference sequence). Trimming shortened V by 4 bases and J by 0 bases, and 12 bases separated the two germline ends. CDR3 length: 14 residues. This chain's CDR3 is CAWNLQGLNTEAFF. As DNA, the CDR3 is TGTGCCTGGAACCTACAGGGCCTGAACACTGAAGCTTTCTTT.

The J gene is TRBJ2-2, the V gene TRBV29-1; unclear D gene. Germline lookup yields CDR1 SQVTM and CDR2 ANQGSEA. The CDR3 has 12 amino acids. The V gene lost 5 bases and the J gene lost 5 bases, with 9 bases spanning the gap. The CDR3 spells CSVSLGTGELFF. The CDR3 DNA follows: TGCAGCGTTAGTTTGGGGACCGGGGAGCTGTTTTTT.

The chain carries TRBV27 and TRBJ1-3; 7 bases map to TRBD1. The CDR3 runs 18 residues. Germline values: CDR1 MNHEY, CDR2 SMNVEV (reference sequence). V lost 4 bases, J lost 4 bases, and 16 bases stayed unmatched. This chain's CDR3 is CASSSHAPDRAYGNTIYF. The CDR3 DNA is TGTGCCAGCAGTTCGCACGCACCCGACAGGGCCTACGGAAACACCATATATTTT.

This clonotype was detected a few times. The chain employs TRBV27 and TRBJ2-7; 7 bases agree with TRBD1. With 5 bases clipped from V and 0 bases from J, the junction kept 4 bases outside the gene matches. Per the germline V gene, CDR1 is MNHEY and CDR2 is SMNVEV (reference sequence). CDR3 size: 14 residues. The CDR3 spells CASSGQANSYEQYF. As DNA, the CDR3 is TGTGCCAGCAGTGGACAGGCCAACTCCTACGAGCAGTACTTC.

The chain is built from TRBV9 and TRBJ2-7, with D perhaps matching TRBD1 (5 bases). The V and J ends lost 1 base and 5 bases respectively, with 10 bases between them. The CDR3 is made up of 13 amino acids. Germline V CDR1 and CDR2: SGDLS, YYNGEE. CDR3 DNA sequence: TGTGCCAGCAGCGTAACAGGTTCCCACGAGCAGTACTTC. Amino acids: CASSVTGSHEQYF.

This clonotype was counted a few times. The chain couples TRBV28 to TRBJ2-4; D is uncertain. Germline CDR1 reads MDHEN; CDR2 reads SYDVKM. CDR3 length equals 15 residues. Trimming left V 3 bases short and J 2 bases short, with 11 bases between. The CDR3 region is CASSLQVGTKNIQYF. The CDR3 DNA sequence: TGTGCCAGCAGTTTGCAGGTCGGAACCAAAAACATTCAGTACTTC.

CDR3 region: CASSWTGGDQPQHF. CDR3 nucleotide sequence: TGCGCCAGCAGCTGGACAGGTGGGGATCAGCCCCAGCATTTT. The chain recombines TRBV5-1 with TRBJ1-5, with 7 bases that match TRBD1. Losses at the gene ends were 3 bases for V and 5 bases for J; bases not matched to a gene: 5. In germline, CDR1 is SGHRS, CDR2 YFSETQ. This CDR3 has 14 residues.